The entry below describes one TCR beta chain. Germline V lookup: CDR1 SGDLS, CDR2 YYNGEE. V was pared by 3 bases and J by 7 bases, with 29 bases between. The CDR3 extends over 18 amino acids. Authors' processing steps: The assay estimated nucleated cells by amplifying reference gene primers. Profiled with immunoSEQ multiplex PCR; TCRdb holds only in-frame clones, not every one. V and J calls and clone size are as listed in that table; D and trimming were resolved from the DNA. The data hold 150,000 to 200,000 clones, with 86% observed a single time. The entry originates in a study of blood T cell repertoires in COVID-19.

This receptor was identified in a man in his late teens or twenties with acute or convalescent COVID-19. The specimen was peripheral blood. The gene calls are TRBV9 and TRBJ2-7, with D tentatively TRBD1 (6 bases). The DNA for the CDR3 is TGTGCCAGCAGCGCCCTAAGGACAGTCTTCACCCCTTTTTGGGAGCAGTACGTC. Translated: CASSALRTVFTPFWEQYV.